The following is a T cell receptor (beta chain) sequence with its context. As yet, its antigen is unknown. This sample was taken from a study of T cells in tuberculosis. Overall study results and limits: A GMM-specific repertoire classifier reached about 90% accuracy, AUROC 0.90.

Assay used: immunoSEQ multiplex PCR; TCRdb lists only in-frame clones, some missing. The data hold around 39,000 clones, with about 93% observed a single time. The V gene lost 7 bases and the J gene lost 6 bases, with 13 bases spanning the gap. This CDR3 comprises 14 residues. Germline V gene lookup returns CDR1 MNHNS and CDR2 SASEGT. The rearrangement links TRBV6-1 to TRBJ1-6; no clear D. Material: PBMCs. The clonotype comes from a donor aged 10-29 years with latent tuberculosis or without tuberculosis infection. The CDR3 region is CASTLDGANSPLHF. The CDR3 DNA sequence: TGTGCCAGCACTCTTGACGGAGCTAATTCACCCCTCCACTTT.